This is a list of T cell receptor beta chains from one sample in a study of human T cells and chemical hapten exposure. TCRdb independently ran MiXCR on the RACE reads; one entry per CDR3 protein. The sample carries about 98,000 distinct CDR3 sequences, less than 14% recorded once. This material consisted of whole blood, taken in connection with sensitization to the hapten diphenylcyclopropenone (DPC). Every receptor here comes from a woman aged 55-75 years with alopecia areata. Some clones in this sample may be carry-over from other donors' samples. CDR3s include the opening cysteine and the closing phenylalanine or tryptophan. A D gene is named only where the DNA matches it firmly. Only some rows state a clone size, as once, few, many or a class for expanded clones.

D gene: .
clone size: many
J gene: TRBJ1-6
V gene: TRBV10-3
CDR3 protein: CAISESRDSPLHF
CDR3 DNA: TGTGCCATCAGTGAGTCCAGGGATTCACCCCTCCACTTT

D gene: TRBD2
clone size: few
J gene: TRBJ2-5
V gene: TRBV5-1
CDR3 protein: CASRAGGAEETQYF
CDR3 DNA: TGCGCCAGCAGAGCCGGGGGGGCCGAAGAGACCCAGTACTTC

D gene: TRBD2
clone size: many
J gene: TRBJ2-1
V gene: TRBV6-6
CDR3 protein: CASRRTSGPNEQFF
CDR3 DNA: TGTGCCAGCAGGCGGACTAGCGGCCCCAATGAGCAGTTCTTC

D gene: TRBD1
clone size: many
J gene: TRBJ2-7
V gene: TRBV5-1
CDR3 protein: CASSLDLDRAWRYF
CDR3 DNA: TGCGCCAGCAGCTTGGACTTGGACAGGGCATGGCGGTACTTC

D gene: .
clone size: .
J gene: TRBJ2-1
V gene: TRBV27
CDR3 protein: CASSLGRGAYNEQFF
CDR3 DNA: TGTGCCAGCAGTTTAGGCAGGGGGGCCTACAATGAGCAGTTCTTC

D gene: TRBD1
clone size: .
J gene: TRBJ1-1
V gene: TRBV9
CDR3 protein: CASSVPQGAVTEAFF
CDR3 DNA: TGTGCCAGCAGCGTTCCACAGGGGGCGGTCACTGAAGCTTTCTTT

D gene: TRBD1
clone size: few
J gene: TRBJ2-5
V gene: TRBV29-1
CDR3 protein: CSVNRGSQETQYF
CDR3 DNA: TGCAGCGTTAACAGGGGAAGCCAAGAGACCCAGTACTTC

D gene: TRBD1
clone size: .
J gene: TRBJ1-1
V gene: TRBV20-1
CDR3 protein: CSAREWTGRTEAFF
CDR3 DNA: TGCAGTGCTAGAGAGTGGACAGGGCGGACTGAAGCTTTCTTT

D gene: TRBD1
clone size: .
J gene: TRBJ1-2
V gene: TRBV4-2
CDR3 protein: CASSQVSTGGGYTF
CDR3 DNA: TGTGCCAGCAGCCAAGTATCGACAGGGGGAGGCTACACCTTC

D gene: .
clone size: many
J gene: TRBJ1-1
V gene: TRBV21-1
CDR3 protein: CASSKAWVRDRGCEAFF
CDR3 DNA: TGTGCCAGCAGCAAAGCGTGGGTGCGAGACAGGGGGTGTGAAGCTTTCTTT

D gene: .
clone size: many
J gene: TRBJ2-3
V gene: TRBV5-1
CDR3 protein: CASSLGERWDTQYF
CDR3 DNA: TGCGCCAGCAGCTTAGGCGAGCGGTGGGATACGCAGTATTTT

D gene: .
clone size: many
J gene: TRBJ1-2
V gene: TRBV5-6
CDR3 protein: CASSPGLSYGYTF
CDR3 DNA: TGTGCCAGCTCCCCGGGACTTTCCTATGGCTACACCTTC

D gene: .
clone size: .
J gene: TRBJ1-1
V gene: TRBV30
CDR3 protein: CAWSWVNTEAFF
CDR3 DNA: TGTGCCTGGAGTTGGGTGAACACTGAAGCTTTCTTT

D gene: TRBD2
clone size: few
J gene: TRBJ2-7
V gene: TRBV6-6
CDR3 protein: CASFPLLADNSYEQYF
CDR3 DNA: TGTGCCAGCTTTCCCCTACTAGCGGACAACTCCTACGAGCAGTACTTC

D gene: TRBD1
clone size: .
J gene: TRBJ2-7
V gene: TRBV3-1
CDR3 protein: CASSQDPGQWISYEQYF
CDR3 DNA: TGTGCCAGCAGCCAAGATCCGGGACAGTGGATTTCCTACGAGCAGTACTTC

D gene: .
clone size: many
J gene: TRBJ2-5
V gene: TRBV7-8
CDR3 protein: CASSLGYSQTQYF
CDR3 DNA: TGTGCCAGCAGCTTAGGTTACTCTCAGACCCAGTACTTC

D gene: .
clone size: many
J gene: TRBJ2-2
V gene: TRBV29-1
CDR3 protein: CSVDSANTGELFF
CDR3 DNA: TGCAGCGTGGACAGTGCGAACACCGGGGAGCTGTTTTTT

D gene: TRBD2
clone size: many
J gene: TRBJ2-6
V gene: TRBV6-1
CDR3 protein: CASSEGTSGATGANVLTF
CDR3 DNA: TGTGCCAGCAGTGAGGGGACTAGCGGGGCGACTGGGGCCAACGTCCTGACTTTC

D gene: .
clone size: few
J gene: TRBJ1-6
V gene: TRBV30
CDR3 protein: CAWGRTRSSPLHF
CDR3 DNA: TGTGCCTGGGGACGGACCCGAAGTTCACCCCTCCACTTT

D gene: .
clone size: .
J gene: TRBJ2-4
V gene: TRBV18
CDR3 protein: CASSPRVDSQNIQYF
CDR3 DNA: TGTGCCAGCTCACCAAGGGTCGACAGCCAAAACATTCAGTACTTC

D gene: TRBD1
clone size: .
J gene: TRBJ1-4
V gene: TRBV12-3/TRBV12-4
CDR3 protein: CASSSGTDTTTNEKLFF
CDR3 DNA: TGTGCCAGCAGCTCCGGGACAGACACCACAACTAATGAAAAACTGTTTTTT

D gene: TRBD1
clone size: many
J gene: TRBJ2-1
V gene: TRBV18
CDR3 protein: CASSPLVPGTGTYNEQFF
CDR3 DNA: TGTGCCAGCTCACCACTAGTTCCGGGGACAGGGACCTACAATGAGCAGTTCTTC

D gene: TRBD1
clone size: .
J gene: TRBJ1-6
V gene: TRBV4-1
CDR3 protein: CASSQVGTGEDSPLHF
CDR3 DNA: TGCGCCAGCAGCCAAGTCGGGACAGGGGAAGATTCACCCCTCCACTTT

D gene: .
clone size: few
J gene: TRBJ1-2
V gene: TRBV30
CDR3 protein: CAWSVLRSYGYTF
CDR3 DNA: TGTGCCTGGAGTGTGCTCCGGAGCTATGGCTACACCTTC

D gene: .
clone size: many
J gene: TRBJ1-2
V gene: TRBV7-3
CDR3 protein: CASSLSEGRVNGYTF
CDR3 DNA: TGTGCCAGCAGCTTAAGTGAGGGCAGGGTCAACGGCTACACCTTC

D gene: .
clone size: .
J gene: TRBJ2-7
V gene: TRBV1
CDR3 protein: CTSSQDAQKSCEQYF
CDR3 DNA: TGCACCAGCAGCCAAGACGCGCAGAAATCTTGCGAGCAGTACTTC

D gene: TRBD1
clone size: .
J gene: TRBJ2-7
V gene: TRBV27
CDR3 protein: CASSLFGDREREQYF
CDR3 DNA: TGTGCCAGCAGTTTATTCGGGGACAGGGAGAGGGAGCAGTACTTC

D gene: .
clone size: few
J gene: TRBJ2-1
V gene: TRBV7-3
CDR3 protein: CASSLGGGAWDEQFF
CDR3 DNA: TGTGCCAGCAGCTTGGGCGGGGGCGCTTGGGATGAGCAGTTCTTC

D gene: .
clone size: many
J gene: TRBJ2-2
V gene: TRBV2
CDR3 protein: CASRIQGNTGELFF
CDR3 DNA: TGTGCCAGCAGAATCCAGGGAAACACCGGGGAGCTGTTTTTT

D gene: TRBD1
clone size: few
J gene: TRBJ1-2
V gene: TRBV14
CDR3 protein: CASSPRTGEGYTF
CDR3 DNA: TGTGCCAGCAGCCCAAGGACAGGGGAAGGCTACACCTTC

D gene: TRBD1
clone size: few
J gene: TRBJ1-2
V gene: TRBV2
CDR3 protein: CASSEWDRGSYGYTF
CDR3 DNA: TGTGCCAGCAGTGAGTGGGACAGGGGGTCCTATGGCTACACCTTC

D gene: .
clone size: many
J gene: TRBJ1-6
V gene: TRBV11-2
CDR3 protein: CASSSDGDYNSPLHF
CDR3 DNA: TGTGCCAGCAGCTCTGACGGAGACTATAATTCACCCCTCCACTTT

D gene: .
clone size: many
J gene: TRBJ2-1
V gene: TRBV2
CDR3 protein: CASSEQGGWYNEQFF
CDR3 DNA: TGTGCCAGCAGTGAACAGGGAGGTTGGTACAATGAGCAGTTCTTC

D gene: .
clone size: .
J gene: TRBJ2-3
V gene: TRBV6-6
CDR3 protein: CASSYRTGLDTQYF
CDR3 DNA: TGTGCCAGCAGTTACAGAACTGGGCTGGATACGCAGTATTTT

D gene: .
clone size: many
J gene: TRBJ2-7
V gene: TRBV10-2
CDR3 protein: CASSESMGNEQYF
CDR3 DNA: TGCGCCAGCAGTGAGTCGATGGGTAACGAGCAGTACTTC

D gene: .
clone size: many
J gene: TRBJ2-1
V gene: TRBV7-9
CDR3 protein: CASSLSDEQFF
CDR3 DNA: TGTGCCAGCAGTCTGTCGGATGAGCAGTTCTTC

D gene: .
clone size: many
J gene: TRBJ1-5
V gene: TRBV7-9
CDR3 protein: CASSLKGGNQPQHF
CDR3 DNA: TGTGCCAGCAGCTTAAAAGGGGGCAATCAGCCCCAGCATTTT

D gene: TRBD2
clone size: .
J gene: TRBJ2-7
V gene: TRBV20-1
CDR3 protein: CSASRLAANYEQYF
CDR3 DNA: TGCAGTGCTAGTCGGCTAGCGGCGAACTACGAGCAGTACTTC

D gene: TRBD1
clone size: .
J gene: TRBJ2-4
V gene: TRBV20-1
CDR3 protein: CSARPGTGGIIQYF
CDR3 DNA: TGCAGTGCTAGACCGGGGACAGGGGGAATCATTCAGTACTTC

D gene: .
clone size: many
J gene: TRBJ2-2
V gene: TRBV7-2
CDR3 protein: CASSLRQNTGELFF
CDR3 DNA: TGTGCCAGCAGCTTACGACAGAACACCGGGGAGCTGTTTTTT

D gene: TRBD1
clone size: many
J gene: TRBJ1-6
V gene: TRBV6-5
CDR3 protein: CASSRRPGQGTSPLHF
CDR3 DNA: TGTGCCAGCAGCCGCAGACCGGGACAGGGAACGTCACCCCTCCACTTT

D gene: TRBD2
clone size: .
J gene: TRBJ2-1
V gene: TRBV7-8
CDR3 protein: CASSARPGLANEQFF
CDR3 DNA: TGTGCCAGCAGCGCTCGACCGGGACTAGCCAATGAGCAGTTCTTC